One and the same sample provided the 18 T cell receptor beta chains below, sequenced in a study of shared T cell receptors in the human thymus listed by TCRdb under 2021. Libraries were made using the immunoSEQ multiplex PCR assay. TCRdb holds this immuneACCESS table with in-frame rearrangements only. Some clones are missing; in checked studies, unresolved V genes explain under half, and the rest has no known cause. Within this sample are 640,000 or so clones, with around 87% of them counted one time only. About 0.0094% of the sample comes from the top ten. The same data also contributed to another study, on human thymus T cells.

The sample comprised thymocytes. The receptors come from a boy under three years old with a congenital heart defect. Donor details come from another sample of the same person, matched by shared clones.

This CDR3 reads CASGLARWDQPQHF. The CDR3 DNA reads TGTGCTAGTGGTTTGGCCAGGTGGGATCAGCCCCAGCATTTT. This chain joins TRBV12-5 and TRBJ1-5; D gene ambiguous. CDR1 is LGHNT and CDR2 is FRNRAP in the germline V gene. Trimming removed 1 base from V and 5 bases from J, with 9 bases in between. This CDR3 is built from 14 residues.

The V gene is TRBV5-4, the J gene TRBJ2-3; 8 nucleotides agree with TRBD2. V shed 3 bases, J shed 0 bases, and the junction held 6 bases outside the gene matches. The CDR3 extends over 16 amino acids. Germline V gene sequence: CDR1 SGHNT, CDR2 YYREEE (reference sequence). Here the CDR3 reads CASSSKLAASTDTQYF. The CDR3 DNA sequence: TGTGCCAGCAGCTCAAAACTAGCGGCTAGCACAGATACGCAGTATTTT.

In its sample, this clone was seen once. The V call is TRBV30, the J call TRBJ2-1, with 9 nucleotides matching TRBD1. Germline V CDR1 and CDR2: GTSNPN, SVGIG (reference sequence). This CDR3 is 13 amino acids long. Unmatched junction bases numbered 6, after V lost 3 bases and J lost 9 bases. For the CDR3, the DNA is TGTGCCTGGAGGGGACAGGGAGGGGGTGAGCAGTTCTTC. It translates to CAWRGQGGGEQFF.

The chain's CDR3 is CASSARDIPYEQYF. The CDR3 coding sequence is TGTGCCAGCAGCGCCCGGGACATACCCTACGAGCAGTACTTC. V gene TRBV7-9 combines with J gene TRBJ2-7; D perhaps matches TRBD1 (6 bases). The CDR3 is made up of 14 amino acids. The germline V and J ends were trimmed by 5 bases and 2 bases, with 13 bases remaining between them. Per the germline V gene, CDR1 is SEHNR and CDR2 is FQNEAQ (reference sequence).

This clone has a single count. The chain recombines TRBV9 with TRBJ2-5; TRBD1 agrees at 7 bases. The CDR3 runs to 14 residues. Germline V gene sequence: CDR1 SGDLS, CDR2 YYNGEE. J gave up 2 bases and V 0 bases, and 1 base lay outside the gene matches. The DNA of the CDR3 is TGTGCCAGCAGCGTAGGACAGGGACAAGAGACCCAGTACTTC. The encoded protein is CASSVGQGQETQYF.

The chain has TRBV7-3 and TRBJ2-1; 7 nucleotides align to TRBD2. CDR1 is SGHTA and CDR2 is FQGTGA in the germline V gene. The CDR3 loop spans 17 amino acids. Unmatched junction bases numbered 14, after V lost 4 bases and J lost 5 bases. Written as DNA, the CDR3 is TGTGCCAGCAGCTCAGTAGCTAGCGGAACTATGGACAATGAGCAGTTCTTC. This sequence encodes CASSSVASGTMDNEQFF.

The CDR3 loop reads CASRSGNTQYF. DNA of the CDR3: TGTGCCAGCAGGAGCGGAAATACGCAGTATTTT. This chain joins TRBV6-4 and TRBJ2-3; a weak D match, TRBD2 (5 bases). The CDR3 runs to 11 residues. CDR1 is MRHNA and CDR2 is SNTAGT in the germline V gene. The V gene lost 6 bases and the J gene lost 7 bases, with 8 bases spanning the gap.

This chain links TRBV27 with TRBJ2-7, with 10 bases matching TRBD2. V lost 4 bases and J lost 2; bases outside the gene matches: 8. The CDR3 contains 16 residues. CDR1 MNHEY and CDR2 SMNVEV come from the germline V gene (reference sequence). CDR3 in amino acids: CASSSRIAGGTYEQYF. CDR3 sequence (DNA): TGTGCCAGCAGTTCCCGAATAGCGGGGGGCACCTACGAGCAGTACTTC.

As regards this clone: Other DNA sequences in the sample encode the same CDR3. Here the CDR3 DNA reads TGTGCCAGCAGTTACTCGAGGAGCAACCACGAGCAGTTCTTC. Translating gives CASSYSRSNHEQFF. The V gene is TRBV6-5, the J gene TRBJ2-1; D gene ambiguous. The ends were cut back, 0 bases at V and 10 bases at J, with 13 bases in the middle. Per the germline V gene, CDR1 is MNHEY and CDR2 is SVGAGI. This CDR3 is 14 amino acids long.

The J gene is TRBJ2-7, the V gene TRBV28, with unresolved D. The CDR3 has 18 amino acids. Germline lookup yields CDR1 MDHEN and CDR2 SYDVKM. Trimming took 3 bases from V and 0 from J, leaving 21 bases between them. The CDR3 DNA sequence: TGTGCCAGCAGTTTCCGCCACCTTGTGCCGGGTTTCTCCTACGAGCAGTACTTC. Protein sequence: CASSFRHLVPGFSYEQYF.

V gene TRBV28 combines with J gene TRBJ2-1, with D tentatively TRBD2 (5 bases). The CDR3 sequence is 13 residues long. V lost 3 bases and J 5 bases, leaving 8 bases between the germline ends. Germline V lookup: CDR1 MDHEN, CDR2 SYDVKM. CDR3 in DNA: TGTGCCAGCAGTTTGAGCGGAAACAATGAGCAGTTCTTC. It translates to CASSLSGNNEQFF.

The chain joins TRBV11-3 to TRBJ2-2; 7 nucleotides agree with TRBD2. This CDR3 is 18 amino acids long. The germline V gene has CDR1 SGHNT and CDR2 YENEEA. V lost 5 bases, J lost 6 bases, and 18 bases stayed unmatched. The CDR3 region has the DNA TGTGCCAGCAGCGGAGAGATCCGAAGCGGGAAGGATTCCGGGGAGCTGTTTTTT. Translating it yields CASSGEIRSGKDSGELFF.

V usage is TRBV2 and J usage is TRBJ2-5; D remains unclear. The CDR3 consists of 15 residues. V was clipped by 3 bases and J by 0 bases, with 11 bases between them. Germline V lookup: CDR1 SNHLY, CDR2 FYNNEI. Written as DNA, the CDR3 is TGTGCCAGCAGTGACGGAATAACAGACCAAGAGACCCAGTACTTC. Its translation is CASSDGITDQETQYF.

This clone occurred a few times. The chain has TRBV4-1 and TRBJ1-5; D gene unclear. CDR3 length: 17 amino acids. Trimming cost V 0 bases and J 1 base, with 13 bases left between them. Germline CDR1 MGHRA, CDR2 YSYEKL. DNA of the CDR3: TGCGCCAGCAGCCAAGACCATCGGTCTTACAGCAATCAGCCCCAGCATTTT. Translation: CASSQDHRSYSNQPQHF.

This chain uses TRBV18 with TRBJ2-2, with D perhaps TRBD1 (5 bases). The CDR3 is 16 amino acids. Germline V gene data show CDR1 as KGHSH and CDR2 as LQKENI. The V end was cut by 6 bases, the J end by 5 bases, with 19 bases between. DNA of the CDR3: TGTGCCAGCTCCGAACCAGGGTGCTCTTCGACCGGGGAGCTGTTTTTT. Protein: CASSEPGCSSTGELFF.

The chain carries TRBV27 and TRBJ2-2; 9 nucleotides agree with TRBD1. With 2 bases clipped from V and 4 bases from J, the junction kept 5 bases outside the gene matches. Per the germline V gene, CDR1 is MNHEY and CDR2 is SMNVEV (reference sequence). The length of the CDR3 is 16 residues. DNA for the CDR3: TGTGCCAGCAGTTTAGTGGGACAGGGCGTCACCGGGGAGCTGTTTTTT. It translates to CASSLVGQGVTGELFF.

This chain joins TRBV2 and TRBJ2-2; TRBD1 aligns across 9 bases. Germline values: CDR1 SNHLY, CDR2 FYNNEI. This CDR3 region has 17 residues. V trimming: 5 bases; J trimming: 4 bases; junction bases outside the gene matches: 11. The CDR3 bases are TGTGCCAGCAGTAAACTTCCGGGACAGGGAAGCACCGGGGAGCTGTTTTTT. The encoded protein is CASSKLPGQGSTGELFF.

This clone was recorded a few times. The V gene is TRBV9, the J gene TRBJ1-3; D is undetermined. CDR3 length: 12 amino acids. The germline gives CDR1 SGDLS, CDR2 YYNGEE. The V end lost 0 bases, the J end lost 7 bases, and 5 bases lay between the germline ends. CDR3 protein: CASSVVPNTIYF. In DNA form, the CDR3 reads TGTGCCAGCAGCGTAGTCCCTAACACCATATATTTT.